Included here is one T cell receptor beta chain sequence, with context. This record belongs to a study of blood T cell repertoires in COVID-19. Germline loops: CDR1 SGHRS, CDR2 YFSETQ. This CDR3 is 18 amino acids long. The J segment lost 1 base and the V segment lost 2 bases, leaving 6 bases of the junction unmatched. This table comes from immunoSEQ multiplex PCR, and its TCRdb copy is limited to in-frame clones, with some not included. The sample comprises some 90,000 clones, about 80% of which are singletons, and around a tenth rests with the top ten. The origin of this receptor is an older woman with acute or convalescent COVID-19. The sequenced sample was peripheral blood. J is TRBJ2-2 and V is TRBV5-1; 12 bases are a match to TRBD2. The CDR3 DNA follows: TGCGCCAGCAGCTTACCCTCGACTAGCGGGGGGAACACCGGGGAGCTGTTTTTT. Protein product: CASSLPSTSGGNTGELFF.